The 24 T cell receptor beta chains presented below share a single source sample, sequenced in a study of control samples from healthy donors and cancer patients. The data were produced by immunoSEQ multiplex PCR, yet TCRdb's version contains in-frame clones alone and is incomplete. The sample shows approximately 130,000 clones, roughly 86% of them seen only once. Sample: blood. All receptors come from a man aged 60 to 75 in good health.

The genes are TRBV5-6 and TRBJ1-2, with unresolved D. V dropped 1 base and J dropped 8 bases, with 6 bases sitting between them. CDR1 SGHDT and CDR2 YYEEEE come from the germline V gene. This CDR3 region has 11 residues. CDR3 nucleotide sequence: TGTGCCAGCAGCTTGCATGGCGGCTACACCTTC. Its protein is CASSLHGGYTF.

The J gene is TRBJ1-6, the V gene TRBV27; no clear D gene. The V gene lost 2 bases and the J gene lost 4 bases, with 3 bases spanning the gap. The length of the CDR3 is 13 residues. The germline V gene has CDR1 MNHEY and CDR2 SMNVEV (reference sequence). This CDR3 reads CASSLRYNSPLHF. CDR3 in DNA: TGTGCCAGCAGTTTAAGGTATAATTCACCCCTCCACTTT.

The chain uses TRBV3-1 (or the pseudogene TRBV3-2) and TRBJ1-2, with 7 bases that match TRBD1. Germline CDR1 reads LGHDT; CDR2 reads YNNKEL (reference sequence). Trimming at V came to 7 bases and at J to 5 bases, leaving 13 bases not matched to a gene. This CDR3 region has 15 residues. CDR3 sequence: CASTRQGSVVYGYTF. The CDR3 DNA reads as TGTGCCAGCACAAGACAGGGTTCGGTGGTTTATGGCTACACCTTC.

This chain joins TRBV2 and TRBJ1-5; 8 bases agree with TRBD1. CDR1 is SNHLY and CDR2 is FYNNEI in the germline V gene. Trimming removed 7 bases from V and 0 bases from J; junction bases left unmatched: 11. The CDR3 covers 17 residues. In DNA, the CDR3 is TGTGCCAGCATGGCAGGGGGCGTACTGGCTAGCAATCAGCCCCAGCATTTT. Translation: CASMAGGVLASNQPQHF.

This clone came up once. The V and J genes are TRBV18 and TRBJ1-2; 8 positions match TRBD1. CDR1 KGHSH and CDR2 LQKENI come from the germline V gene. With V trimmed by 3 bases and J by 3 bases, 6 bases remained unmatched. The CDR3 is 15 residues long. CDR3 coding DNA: TGTGCCAGCTCACCTTCGGCAGGGGGCGACTATGGCTACACCTTC. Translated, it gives CASSPSAGGDYGYTF.

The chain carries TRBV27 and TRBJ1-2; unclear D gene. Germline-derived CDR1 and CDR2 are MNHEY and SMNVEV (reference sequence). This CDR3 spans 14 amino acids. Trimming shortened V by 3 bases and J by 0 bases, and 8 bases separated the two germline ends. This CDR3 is CASSFSRANYGYTF. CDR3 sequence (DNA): TGTGCCAGCAGTTTTTCTAGAGCTAACTATGGCTACACCTTC.

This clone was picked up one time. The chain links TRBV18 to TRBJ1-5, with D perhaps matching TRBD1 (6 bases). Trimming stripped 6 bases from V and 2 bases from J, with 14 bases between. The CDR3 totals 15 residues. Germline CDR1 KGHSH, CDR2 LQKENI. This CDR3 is CASSRDNPGNQPQHF. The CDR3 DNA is TGTGCCAGCTCGCGGGACAATCCAGGCAATCAGCCCCAGCATTTT.

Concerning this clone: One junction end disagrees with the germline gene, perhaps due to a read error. The CDR3 sequence: CASRLDRGSSYEQYF. The CDR3 coding sequence is TGTGCCAGCAGGTTAGACAGGGGGAGCTCCTACGAGCAGTACTTC. The chain has TRBV7-2 and TRBJ2-7, with 9 bases aligning to TRBD1. This CDR3 is built from 15 residues. Germline V lookup: CDR1 SGHTA, CDR2 FQGNSA.

The CDR3 DNA is TGCGCCAGCAGCCACGGGACAGCCTCTCCTCCACTGTTTAATGAAAAACTGTTTTTT. Protein sequence: CASSHGTASPPLFNEKLFF. This chain links TRBV4-1 with TRBJ1-4, with TRBD1 matching over 7 bases. Germline CDR1 MGHRA, CDR2 YSYEKL. V lost 3 bases to trimming and J lost 4 bases; unmatched junction nucleotides: 17. This CDR3 comprises 19 residues.

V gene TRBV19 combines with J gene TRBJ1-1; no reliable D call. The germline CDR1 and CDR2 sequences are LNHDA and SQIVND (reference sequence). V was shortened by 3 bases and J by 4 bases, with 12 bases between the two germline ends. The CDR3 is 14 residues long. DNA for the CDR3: TGTGCCAGTAGTATCACCCTCGGCGGCACTGAAGCTTTCTTT. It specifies CASSITLGGTEAFF.

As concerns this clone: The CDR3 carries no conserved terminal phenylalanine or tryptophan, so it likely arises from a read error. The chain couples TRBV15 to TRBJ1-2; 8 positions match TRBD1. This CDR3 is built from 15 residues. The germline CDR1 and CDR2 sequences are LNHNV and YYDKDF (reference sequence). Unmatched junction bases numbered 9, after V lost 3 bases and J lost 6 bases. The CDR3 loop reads CATSSFTGGRDGYTL. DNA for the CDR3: TGTGCCACCAGCAGCTTTACAGGGGGACGGGATGGCTACACCCTC.

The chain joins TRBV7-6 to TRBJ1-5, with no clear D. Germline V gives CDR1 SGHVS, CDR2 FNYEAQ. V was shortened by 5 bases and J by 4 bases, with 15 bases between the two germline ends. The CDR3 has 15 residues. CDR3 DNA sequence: TGTGCCAGCAGCCCCTCTTCAGGAAGGAATCAGCCCCAGCATTTT. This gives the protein CASSPSSGRNQPQHF.

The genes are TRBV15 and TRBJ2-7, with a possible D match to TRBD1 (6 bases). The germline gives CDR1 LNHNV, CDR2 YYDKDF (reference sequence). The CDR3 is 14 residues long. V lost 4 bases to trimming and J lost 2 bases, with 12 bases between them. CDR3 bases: TGTGCCACCAGCACCCGACAGGAAGCCTACGAGCAGTACTTC. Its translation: CATSTRQEAYEQYF.

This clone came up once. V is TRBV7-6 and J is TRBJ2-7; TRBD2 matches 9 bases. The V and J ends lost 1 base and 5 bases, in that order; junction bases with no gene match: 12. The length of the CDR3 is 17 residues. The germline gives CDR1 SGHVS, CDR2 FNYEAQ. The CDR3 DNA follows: TGTGCCAGCAGCTTAGGTCAGAAGCGGGGGGTCCCCCACGAGCAGTACTTC. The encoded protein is CASSLGQKRGVPHEQYF.

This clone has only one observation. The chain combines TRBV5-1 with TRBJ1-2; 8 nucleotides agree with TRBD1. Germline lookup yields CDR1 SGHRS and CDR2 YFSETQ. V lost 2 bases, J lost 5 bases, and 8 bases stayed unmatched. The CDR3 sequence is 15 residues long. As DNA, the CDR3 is TGCGCCAGCAGCTTCCGGACAGGGATAGGATATGGCTACACCTTC. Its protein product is CASSFRTGIGYGYTF.

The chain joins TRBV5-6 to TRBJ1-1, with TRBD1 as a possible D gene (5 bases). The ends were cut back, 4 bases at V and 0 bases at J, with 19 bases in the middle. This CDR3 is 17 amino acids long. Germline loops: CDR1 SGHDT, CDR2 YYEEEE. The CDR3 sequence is CASSRGFSDPMNTEAFF. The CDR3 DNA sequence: TGTGCCAGCAGCCGGGGGTTCTCCGATCCCATGAACACTGAAGCTTTCTTT.

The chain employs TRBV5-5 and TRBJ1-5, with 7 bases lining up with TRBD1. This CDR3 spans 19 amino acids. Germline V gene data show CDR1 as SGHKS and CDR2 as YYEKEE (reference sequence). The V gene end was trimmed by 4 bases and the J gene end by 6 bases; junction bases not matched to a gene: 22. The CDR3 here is CASSAGADRVSFLGQPQHF. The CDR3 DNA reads TGTGCCAGCAGCGCAGGGGCCGACAGGGTGTCTTTTTTGGGTCAGCCCCAGCATTTT.

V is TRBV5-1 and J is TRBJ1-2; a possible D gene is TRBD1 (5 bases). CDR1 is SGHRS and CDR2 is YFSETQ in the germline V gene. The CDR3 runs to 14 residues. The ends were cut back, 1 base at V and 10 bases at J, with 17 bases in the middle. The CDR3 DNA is TGCGCCAGCAGCTTGAGTCTGGGGGAAGGGGCCTACACCTTC. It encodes CASSLSLGEGAYTF.

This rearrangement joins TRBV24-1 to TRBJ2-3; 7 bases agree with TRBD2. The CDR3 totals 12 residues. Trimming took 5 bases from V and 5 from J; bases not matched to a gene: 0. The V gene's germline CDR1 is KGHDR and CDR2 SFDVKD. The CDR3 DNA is TGTGCCACCAGTGGCGGGGGAGATACGCAGTATTTT. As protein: CATSGGGDTQYF.

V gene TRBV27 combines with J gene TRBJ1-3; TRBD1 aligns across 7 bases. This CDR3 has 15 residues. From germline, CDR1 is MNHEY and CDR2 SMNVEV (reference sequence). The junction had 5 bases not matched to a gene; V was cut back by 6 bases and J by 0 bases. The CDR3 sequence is CASSRQGSSGNTIYF. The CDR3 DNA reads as TGTGCCAGCAGCCGACAGGGTTCCTCTGGAAACACCATATATTTT.

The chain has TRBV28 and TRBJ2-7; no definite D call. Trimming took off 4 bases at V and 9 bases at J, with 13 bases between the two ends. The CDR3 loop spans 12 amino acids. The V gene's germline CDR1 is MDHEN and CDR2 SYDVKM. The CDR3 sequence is CASSYPAVLQYF. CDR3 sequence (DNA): TGTGCCAGCAGTTACCCCGCGGTCTTGCAGTACTTC. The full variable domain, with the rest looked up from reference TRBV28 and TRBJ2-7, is DVKVTQSSRYLVKRTGEKVFLECVQDMDHENMFWYRQDPGLGLRLIYFSYDVKMKEKGDIPEGYSVSREKKERFSLILESASTNQTSMYLCASSYPAVLQYFGPGTRLTVT.

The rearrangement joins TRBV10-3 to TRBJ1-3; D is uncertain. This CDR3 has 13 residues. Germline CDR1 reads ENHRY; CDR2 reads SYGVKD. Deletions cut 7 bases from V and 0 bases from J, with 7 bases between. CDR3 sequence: CAITRDSGNTIYF. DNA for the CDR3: TGTGCCATCACCCGGGACTCTGGAAACACCATATATTTT.

The CDR3 DNA reads TGTGCCAGTAGTATATGGGACAGCCTCATGAACACTGAAGCTTTCTTT. It specifies CASSIWDSLMNTEAFF. The gene calls are TRBV19 and TRBJ1-1; TRBD1 matches 7 bases. With V trimmed by 2 bases and J by 0 bases, 6 bases remained unmatched. The germline V gene has CDR1 LNHDA and CDR2 SQIVND (reference sequence). This CDR3 region has 16 residues.

In DNA, the CDR3 is TGCGCCAGCAGTGAGCAGGGGGCTTCGGGCTACACCTTC. Translating gives CASSEQGASGYTF. The rearrangement joins TRBV10-2 to TRBJ1-2, with TRBD1 matching over 8 bases. The germline V gene has CDR1 WSHSY and CDR2 SAAADI. V shed 2 bases and J 8 bases; nucleotides not matched to a gene: 4. CDR3 length: 13 amino acids.